What follows describes a single T cell receptor beta chain. The CDR3 contains 14 residues. CDR1 is MNHEY and CDR2 is SMNVEV in the germline V gene (reference sequence). Germline trimming cut 5 bases from V and 7 bases from J; bases unmatched to any gene: 6. This sample is part of a study of cytotoxic CD8 clonotypes in ibrutinib-treated CLL. Data came from immunoSEQ multiplex PCR; TCRdb stores just in-frame clones and leaves some out. This repertoire shows 300,000 to 400,000 clones, 67% found once; its top ten account for around 6.6%. Roughly 2.2 micrograms of genomic DNA (from cryopreserved PBMCs) were used for TCR beta libraries.

This TCR was sampled from a human donor with chronic lymphocytic leukemia. This chain uses TRBV27 with TRBJ2-3, with TRBD2 matching 10 bases. This specimen was PBMCs, taken after 36 months of ibrutinib treatment. The CDR3 nucleotides read TGTGCCAGCAGTCAAGCGGGAGGGCCGAATACGCAGTATTTT. Amino acid sequence: CASSQAGGPNTQYF.